A single sample gave rise to the 18 T cell receptor beta chains below, sequenced in a study of cytomegalovirus exposure and HLA in healthy donors (dated by TCRdb to between 2016 and 2019). To prepare the library, the immunoSEQ multiplex PCR assay was applied. For the multiplex PCR, a mixture combining 60 forward primers for TCR Vbeta segments and 13 reverse primers for TCR Jbeta segments was used. TCRdb retrieved this table from immuneACCESS and kept in-frame rearrangements only. Not all clones are present; in checked studies, unresolved V genes account for under half, and no reason is known for the remainder. The sample has about 150,000 clones on record, about 80% of them singletons. In total, the top ten clones hold around 13% of the sample. The specimen was PBMCs. These TCRs come from a man younger than 45 in good health and CMV-seropositive.

This chain joins TRBV5-8 and TRBJ1-2; TRBD1 might be the D (5 bases). The V end lost 4 bases, the J end lost 1 base, and 14 bases lay between the germline ends. The CDR3 is made up of 15 amino acids. Germline loops: CDR1 SGHTS, CDR2 YDEGEE. CDR3 region: CASSQPGIYNYGYTF. CDR3 nucleotide sequence: TGTGCCAGCAGCCAGCCAGGGATTTATAACTATGGCTACACCTTC.

This chain links TRBV4-2 with TRBJ1-1; D is perhaps TRBD1 (5 bases). Germline V lookup: CDR1 LGHNA, CDR2 YNFKEQ. The germline V and J ends were trimmed by 0 bases and 1 base, with 15 bases remaining between them. The CDR3 sequence is 17 residues long. For the CDR3, the DNA is TGTGCCAGCAGCCAAGATCTCAATTGGGGGGGGAACACTGAAGCTTTCTTT. Protein product: CASSQDLNWGGNTEAFF.

CDR3 protein: CASSQARTAVNTEAFF. The CDR3 coding sequence is TGTGCCAGCAGCCAAGCAAGGACAGCTGTGAACACTGAAGCTTTCTTT. The chain links TRBV4-2 to TRBJ1-1, with D possibly matching TRBD1 (6 bases). V shed 1 base and J shed 0 bases, with 12 bases lying between them. The CDR3 extends over 16 amino acids. Germline assignment: CDR1 LGHNA and CDR2 YNFKEQ.

The genes are TRBV5-1 and TRBJ2-4, with a weak D call TRBD2 (7 bases). The CDR3 totals 15 residues. V was pared by 0 bases and J by 4 bases, with 11 bases between. Germline-derived CDR1 and CDR2 are SGHRS and YFSETQ. CDR3 amino acids: CASSLEGGRKNIQYF. The CDR3 DNA sequence: TGCGCCAGCAGCTTGGAGGGGGGGCGGAAAAACATTCAGTACTTC.

V usage is TRBV5-4 and J usage is TRBJ2-3; 8 bases line up with TRBD1. The V gene's germline CDR1 is SGHNT and CDR2 YYREEE (reference sequence). The CDR3 is 15 amino acids. Trimming at V came to 5 bases and at J to 1 base, leaving 6 bases not matched to a gene. The CDR3 sequence is CASRYGTGGTDTQYF. CDR3 in DNA: TGTGCCAGCAGATACGGGACAGGAGGCACAGATACGCAGTATTTT. Using reference TRBV5-4 and TRBJ2-3 for the parts outside the CDR3, the full variable domain is ETGVTQSPTHLIKTRGQQVTLRCSSQSGHNTVSWYQQALGQGPQFIFQYYREEENGRGNFPPRFSGLQFPNYSSELNVNALELDDSALYLCASRYGTGGTDTQYFGPGTRLTVL.

The rearrangement joins TRBV4-1 to TRBJ2-1; TRBD1 aligns across 8 bases. This CDR3 has 15 amino acids. Germline V CDR1 and CDR2: MGHRA, YSYEKL. Unmatched junction bases numbered 4, after V lost 1 base and J lost 5 bases. In nucleotides, the CDR3 is TGCGCCAGCAGCCAAGCAGGGGGCTTTAACAATGAGCAGTTCTTC. Protein: CASSQAGGFNNEQFF.

For this clone: Other DNA sequences of this sample code for an identical CDR3. V gene TRBV30 combines with J gene TRBJ2-2; weak D call: TRBD1 (6 bases). V dropped 0 bases and J dropped 4 bases, with 6 bases sitting between them. CDR1 GTSNPN and CDR2 SVGIG come from the germline V gene (reference sequence). This CDR3 comprises 13 residues. In DNA form, the CDR3 reads TGTGCCTGGAGTGTAGGGGGCACCGGGGAGCTGTTTTTT. Its translation is CAWSVGGTGELFF.

The rearrangement uses TRBV7-2 and TRBJ2-5, with 7 nucleotides matching TRBD2. Matching the DNA end better, TRBJ2-7 makes the J call doubtful. The CDR3 runs 16 residues. Germline CDR1 is SGHTA and CDR2 is FQGNSA. Written as DNA, the CDR3 is TGTGCCAGCAGCTTAAACGGGCCTAGCGGAAACTACGAGCAGTACTTC. The encoded protein is CASSLNGPSGNYEQYF.

The table lists this clone with a count of one. The chain has TRBV6-5 and TRBJ2-7; D gene ambiguous. Germline CDR1 is MNHEY and CDR2 is SVGAGI. The V end was cut by 4 bases, the J end by 7 bases, with 8 bases between. The CDR3 is made up of 11 amino acids. The CDR3 region is CASSSLEEQYF. CDR3 DNA: TGTGCCAGCAGTTCCCTAGAGGAGCAGTACTTC.

J is TRBJ2-1 and V is TRBV28; TRBD2 matches 14 bases. The J segment lost 1 base and the V segment lost 5 bases, leaving 19 bases of the junction unmatched. CDR1 and CDR2 from the germline V gene are MDHEN and SYDVKM. The CDR3 contains 22 residues. DNA of the CDR3: TGTGCCAGCAGTCTTACCCCCGTGGGGACTAGCGGGAGAGCGGGTTCCTACAATGAGCAGTTCTTC. It encodes CASSLTPVGTSGRAGSYNEQFF.

In its sample, this clone was seen a few times. The rearrangement links TRBV6-6 to TRBJ1-1, with D unresolved. V gave up 4 bases and J gave up 1 base, with 7 bases separating them. Germline values: CDR1 MNHNY, CDR2 SVGAGI (reference sequence). The CDR3 is 13 amino acids. CDR3 DNA sequence: TGTGCCAGCAGTTCCCGGTCGAACACTGAAGCTTTCTTT. Its translation: CASSSRSNTEAFF.

This clone was counted only a few times. At the DNA level, this CDR3 is encoded by other sequences in the same sample as well. CDR3 sequence reads: CASSEFIEAFF. CDR3 coding DNA: TGTGCCAGCAGTGAGTTCATTGAAGCTTTCTTT. The rearrangement links TRBV2 to TRBJ1-1; D call uncertain. From germline, CDR1 is SNHLY and CDR2 FYNNEI. V shed 3 bases and J shed 7 bases, with 6 bases lying between them. This CDR3 is built from 11 residues. Together with reference TRBV2 and TRBJ1-1, the CDR3 gives the full variable domain: EPEVTQTPSHQVTQMGQEVILRCVPISNHLYFYWYRQILGQKVEFLVSFYNNEISEKSEIFDDQFSVERPDGSNFTLKIRSTKLEDSAMYFCASSEFIEAFFGQGTRLTVV.

This clone showed up just once. The V gene is TRBV28, the J gene TRBJ1-2, with TRBD1 identical over 10 bases. Germline V CDR1 and CDR2: MDHEN, SYDVKM. This CDR3 has 14 amino acids. The V segment lost 3 bases and the J segment 7 bases; nucleotides outside the gene matches: 5. The CDR3, as DNA: TGTGCCAGCAGTTTCGGGACAGGGGTTGTTGGCTACACCTTC. Its protein is CASSFGTGVVGYTF.

As for this clone: The sample has other DNA sequences that encode this CDR3 too. This chain connects TRBV7-9 to TRBJ2-2; unclear D gene. Germline V gene data show CDR1 as SEHNR and CDR2 as FQNEAQ (reference sequence). V was shortened by 1 base and J by 3 bases, with 6 bases between the two germline ends. The CDR3 spans 14 residues. This CDR3 is CASSLVRDTGELFF. DNA of the CDR3: TGTGCCAGCAGCTTAGTTCGGGACACCGGGGAGCTGTTTTTT. Supplemented by reference TRBV7-9 and TRBJ2-2, the full variable domain reads DTGVSQNPRHKITKRGQNVTFRCDPISEHNRLYWYRQTLGQGPEFLTYFQNEAQLEKSRLLSDRFSAERPKGSFSTLEIQRTEQGDSAMYLCASSLVRDTGELFFGEGSRLTVL.

The chain recombines TRBV7-9 with TRBJ2-3; 11 nucleotides line up with TRBD1. V was pared by 4 bases and J by 2 bases, with 2 bases of the junction left unmatched. Looked up from germline, CDR1 is SEHNR and CDR2 is FQNEAQ (reference sequence). The length of the CDR3 is 15 residues. Written as DNA, the CDR3 is TGTGCCAGCAGCTCGGGACAGGGGGACACAGATACGCAGTATTTT. It encodes CASSSGQGDTDTQYF.

V usage is TRBV21-1 and J usage is TRBJ2-7; the table's D call, TRBD2, was not checked against the DNA. TRBV21-1 is designated a pseudogene. The CDR3 totals 16 residues. CDR3: CASSAYTSGSRYEQYF. The CDR3 nucleotides read TGTGCCAGCAGCGCCTACACTAGCGGGAGTAGATACGAGCAGTACTTC.

The CDR3 nucleotides are TGCGCCAGCAGCCTTTTCGGGACAGGGGATGAAAAACTGTTTTTT. It translates to CASSLFGTGDEKLFF. This chain uses TRBV5-1 with TRBJ1-4, with 10 bases matching TRBD1. The junction had 6 bases not matched to a gene; V was cut back by 4 bases and J by 6 bases. The CDR3 covers 15 residues. CDR1 and CDR2 from the germline V gene are SGHRS and YFSETQ.

J is TRBJ2-7 and V is TRBV21-1; the table assigns TRBD2, which was not confirmed against the DNA. TRBV21-1 constitutes a pseudogene. This CDR3 region has 17 residues. The DNA for the CDR3 is TGTGCCAGCAGCAAGGATGCTCTAGCGGGAGAAACTTACGAGCAGTACTTC. This sequence encodes CASSKDALAGETYEQYF.